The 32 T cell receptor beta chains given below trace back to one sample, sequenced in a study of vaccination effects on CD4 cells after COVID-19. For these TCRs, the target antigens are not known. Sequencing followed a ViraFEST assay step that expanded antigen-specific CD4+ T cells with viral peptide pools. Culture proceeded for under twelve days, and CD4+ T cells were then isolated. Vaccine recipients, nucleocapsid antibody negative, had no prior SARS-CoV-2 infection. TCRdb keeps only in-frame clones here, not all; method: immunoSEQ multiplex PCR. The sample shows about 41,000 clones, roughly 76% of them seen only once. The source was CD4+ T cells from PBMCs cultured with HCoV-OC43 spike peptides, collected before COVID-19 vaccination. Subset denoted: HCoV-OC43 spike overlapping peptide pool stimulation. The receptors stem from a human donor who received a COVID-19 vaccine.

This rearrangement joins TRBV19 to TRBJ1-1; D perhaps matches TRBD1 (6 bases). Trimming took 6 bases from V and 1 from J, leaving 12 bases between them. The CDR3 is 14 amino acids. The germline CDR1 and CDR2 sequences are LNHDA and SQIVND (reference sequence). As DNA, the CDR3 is TGTGCCAGTAGCAGTACAGGGACGAACACTGAAGCTTTCTTT. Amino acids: CASSSTGTNTEAFF.

CDR3 coding DNA: TGTGCCAGCAGCCGACAGAATCAGCCCCAGCATTTT. It translates to CASSRQNQPQHF. V usage is TRBV7-2 and J usage is TRBJ1-5, with a tentative D call TRBD1 (5 bases). Germline assignment: CDR1 SGHTA and CDR2 FQGNSA. CDR3 length equals 12 residues. Trimming took 5 bases from V and 4 from J, leaving 6 bases between them. The full variable domain, rest sourced from reference TRBV7-2 and TRBJ1-5, is GAGVSQSPSNKVTEKGKDVELRCDPISGHTALYWYRQSLGQGLEFLIYFQGNSAPDKSGLPSDRFSAERTGGSVSTLTIQRTQQEDSAVYLCASSRQNQPQHFGDGTRLSIL.

Here the CDR3 DNA reads TGTGCCTGGAGTGTTGGGATCTCGGGCTCCTATAATTCACCCCTCCACTTT. Its protein is CAWSVGISGSYNSPLHF. V gene TRBV30 combines with J gene TRBJ1-6; unclear D gene. This CDR3 comprises 17 residues. Germline V gene sequence: CDR1 GTSNPN, CDR2 SVGIG (reference sequence). V was pared by 0 bases and J by 0 bases, with 12 bases between. The full variable domain, rest sourced from reference TRBV30 and TRBJ1-6, is SQTIHQWPATLVQPVGSPLSLECTVEGTSNPNLYWYRQAAGRGLQLLFYSVGIGQISSEVPQNLSASRPQDRQFILSSKKLLLSDSGFYLCAWSVGISGSYNSPLHFGNGTRLTVT.

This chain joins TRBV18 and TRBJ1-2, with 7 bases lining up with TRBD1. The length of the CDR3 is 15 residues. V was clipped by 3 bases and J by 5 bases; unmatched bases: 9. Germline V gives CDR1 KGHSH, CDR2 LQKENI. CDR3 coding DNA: TGTGCCAGCTCACCCGGGACAGCGCTCGGGTATGGCTACACCTTC. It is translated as CASSPGTALGYGYTF.

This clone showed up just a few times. CDR3 region: CASSLQGEGTEAFF. The DNA of the CDR3 is TGTGCCAGCTCACTACAGGGGGAGGGCACTGAAGCTTTCTTT. The rearrangement uses TRBV18 and TRBJ1-1, with 8 bases identical to TRBD1. V trimming: 4 bases; J trimming: 4 bases; junction bases outside the gene matches: 5. CDR3 length: 14 residues. CDR1 KGHSH and CDR2 LQKENI come from the germline V gene.

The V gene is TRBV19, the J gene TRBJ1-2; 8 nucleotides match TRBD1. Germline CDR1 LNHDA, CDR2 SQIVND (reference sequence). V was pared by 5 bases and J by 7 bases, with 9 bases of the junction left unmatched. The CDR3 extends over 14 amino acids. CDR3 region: CASSARTGLSGYTF. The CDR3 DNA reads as TGTGCCAGTAGTGCCAGGACAGGGTTGAGTGGCTACACCTTC.

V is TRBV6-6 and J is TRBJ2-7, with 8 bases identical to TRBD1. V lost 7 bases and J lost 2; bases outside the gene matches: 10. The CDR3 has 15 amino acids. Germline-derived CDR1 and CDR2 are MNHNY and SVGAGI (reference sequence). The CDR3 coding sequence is TGTGCCAGCACGCTGACAGGGGCCCCTACCTACGAGCAGTACTTC. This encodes CASTLTGAPTYEQYF.

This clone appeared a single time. The CDR3 region has the DNA TGTGCCAGCAGCCGACAGAACTCTGGAAACACCATATATTTT. It translates to CASSRQNSGNTIYF. The chain joins TRBV7-8 to TRBJ1-3; TRBD1 is a possible D gene (5 bases). Germline assignment: CDR1 SGHVS and CDR2 FQNEAQ. The CDR3 is made up of 14 amino acids. Trimming stripped 5 bases from V and 0 bases from J, with 8 bases between. Supplemented by reference TRBV7-8 and TRBJ1-3, the full variable domain reads GAGVSQSPRYKVAKRGQDVALRCDPISGHVSLFWYQQALGQGPEFLTYFQNEAQLDKSGLPSDRFFAERPEGSVSTLKIQRTQQEDSAVYLCASSRQNSGNTIYFGEGSWLTVV.

CDR3 protein: CASSESGARNQPQHF. CDR3 nucleotide sequence: TGTGCCAGCAGTGAAAGCGGCGCGCGCAATCAGCCCCAGCATTTT. The chain couples TRBV2 to TRBJ1-5, with D uncertain. Germline CDR1 SNHLY, CDR2 FYNNEI. The CDR3 runs to 15 residues. V was cut by 2 bases and J by 2 bases, with 10 bases left in between.

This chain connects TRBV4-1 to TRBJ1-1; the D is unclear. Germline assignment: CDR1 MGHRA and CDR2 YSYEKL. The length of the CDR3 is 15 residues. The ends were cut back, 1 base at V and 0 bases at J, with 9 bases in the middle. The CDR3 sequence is CASSQGVSLNTEAFF. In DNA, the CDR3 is TGCGCCAGCAGCCAAGGTGTGTCTCTGAACACTGAAGCTTTCTTT.

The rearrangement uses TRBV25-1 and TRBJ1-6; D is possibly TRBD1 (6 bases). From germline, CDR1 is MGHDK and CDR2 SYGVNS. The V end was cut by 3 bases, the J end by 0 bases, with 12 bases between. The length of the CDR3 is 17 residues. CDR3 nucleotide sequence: TGTGCCAGCAGTGATCAGGGGACTAGCTCCTATAATTCACCCCTCCACTTT. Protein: CASSDQGTSSYNSPLHF. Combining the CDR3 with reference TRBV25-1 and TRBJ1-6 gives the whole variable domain EADIYQTPRYLVIGTGKKITLECSQTMGHDKMYWYQQDPGMELHLIHYSYGVNSTEKGDLSSESTVSRIRTEHFPLTLESARPSHTSQYLCASSDQGTSSYNSPLHFGNGTRLTVT.

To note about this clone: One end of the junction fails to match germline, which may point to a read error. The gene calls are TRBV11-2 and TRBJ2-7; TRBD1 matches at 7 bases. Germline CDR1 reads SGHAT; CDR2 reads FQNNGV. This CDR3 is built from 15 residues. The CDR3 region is CASRLVGTDNYEQYF. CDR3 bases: TGTGCCAGCAGATTAGTCGGGACAGACAACTACGAGCAGTACTTC.

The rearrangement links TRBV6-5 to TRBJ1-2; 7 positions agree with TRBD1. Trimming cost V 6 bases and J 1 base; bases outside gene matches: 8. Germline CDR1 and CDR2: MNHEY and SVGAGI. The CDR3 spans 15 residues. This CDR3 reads CASSPMTGFNYGYTF. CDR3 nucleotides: TGTGCCAGCAGCCCGATGACAGGGTTTAACTATGGCTACACCTTC.

The CDR3 DNA reads TGTGCCAGCAGGAACCGACACAGGGAAGAGACCCAGTACTTC. It specifies CASRNRHREETQYF. The chain has TRBV2 and TRBJ2-5; a weak D match, TRBD1 (6 bases). V lost 6 bases and J lost 3, with 14 bases in between. Germline assignment: CDR1 SNHLY and CDR2 FYNNEI. The CDR3 extends over 14 amino acids.

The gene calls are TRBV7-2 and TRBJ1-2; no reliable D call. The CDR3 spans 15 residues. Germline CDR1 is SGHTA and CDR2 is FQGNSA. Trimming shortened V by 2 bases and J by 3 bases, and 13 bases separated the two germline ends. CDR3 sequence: CASSLTSGRYYGYTF. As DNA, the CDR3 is TGTGCCAGCAGCTTAACTTCGGGCCGCTACTATGGCTACACCTTC.

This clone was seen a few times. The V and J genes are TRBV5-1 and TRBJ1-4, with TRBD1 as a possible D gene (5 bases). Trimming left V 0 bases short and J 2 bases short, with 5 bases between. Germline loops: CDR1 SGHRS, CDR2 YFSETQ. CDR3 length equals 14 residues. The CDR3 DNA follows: TGCGCCAGCAGCTTGGCAGGGACTAATGAAAAACTGTTTTTT. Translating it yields CASSLAGTNEKLFF. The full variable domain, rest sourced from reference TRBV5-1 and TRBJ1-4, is KAGVTQTPRYLIKTRGQQVTLSCSPISGHRSVSWYQQTPGQGLQFLFEYFSETQRNKGNFPGRFSGRQFSNSRSEMNVSTLELGDSALYLCASSLAGTNEKLFFGSGTQLSVL.

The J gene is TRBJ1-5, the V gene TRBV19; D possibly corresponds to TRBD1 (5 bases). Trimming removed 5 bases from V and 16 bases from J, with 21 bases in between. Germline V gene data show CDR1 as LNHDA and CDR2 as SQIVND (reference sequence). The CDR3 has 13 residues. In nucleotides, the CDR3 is TGTGCCAGTAGTCCCCCCGGGGACGGACCCGGACATTTT. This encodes CASSPPGDGPGHF.

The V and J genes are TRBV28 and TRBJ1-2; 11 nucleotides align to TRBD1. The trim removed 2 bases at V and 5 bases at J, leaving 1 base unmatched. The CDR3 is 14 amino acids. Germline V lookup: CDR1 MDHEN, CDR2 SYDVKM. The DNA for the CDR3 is TGTGCCAGCAGTTTAGGGACAGGGGGTTATGGCTACACCTTC. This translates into CASSLGTGGYGYTF.

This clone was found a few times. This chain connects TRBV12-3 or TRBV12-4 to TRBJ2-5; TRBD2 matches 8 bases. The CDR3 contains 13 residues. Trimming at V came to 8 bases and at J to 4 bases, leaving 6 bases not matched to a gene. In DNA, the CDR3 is TGTGCCAGCCGGGTGGCGGGGGGAGAGACCCAGTACTTC. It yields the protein CASRVAGGETQYF.

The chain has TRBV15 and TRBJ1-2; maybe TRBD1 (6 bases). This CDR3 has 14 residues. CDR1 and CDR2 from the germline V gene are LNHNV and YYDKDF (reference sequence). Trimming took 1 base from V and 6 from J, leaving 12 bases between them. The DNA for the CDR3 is TGTGCCACCAGCAGAGGACAGGTCCAAAATGGCTACACCTTC. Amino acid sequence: CATSRGQVQNGYTF.

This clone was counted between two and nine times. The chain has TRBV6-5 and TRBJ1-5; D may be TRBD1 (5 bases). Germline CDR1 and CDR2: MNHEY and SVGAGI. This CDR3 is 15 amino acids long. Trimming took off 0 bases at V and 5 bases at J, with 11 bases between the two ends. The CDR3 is CASSYSPQGDQPQHF. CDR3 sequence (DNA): TGTGCCAGCAGTTACTCTCCGCAGGGAGATCAGCCCCAGCATTTT.

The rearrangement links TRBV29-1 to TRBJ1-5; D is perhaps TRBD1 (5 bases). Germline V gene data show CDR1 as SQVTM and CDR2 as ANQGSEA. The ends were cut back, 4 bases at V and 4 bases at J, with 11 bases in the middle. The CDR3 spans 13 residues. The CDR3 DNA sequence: TGCAGCGTTGGGGGACTGGGGAATCAGCCCCAGCATTTT. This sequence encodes CSVGGLGNQPQHF.

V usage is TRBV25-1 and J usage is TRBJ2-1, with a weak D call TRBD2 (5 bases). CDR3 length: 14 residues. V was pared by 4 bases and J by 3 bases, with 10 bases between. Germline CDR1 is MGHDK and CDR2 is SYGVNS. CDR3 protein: CASSGGLLYNEQFF. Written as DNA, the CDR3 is TGTGCCAGCAGTGGCGGGCTCCTCTACAATGAGCAGTTCTTC. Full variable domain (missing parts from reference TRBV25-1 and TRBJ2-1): EADIYQTPRYLVIGTGKKITLECSQTMGHDKMYWYQQDPGMELHLIHYSYGVNSTEKGDLSSESTVSRIRTEHFPLTLESARPSHTSQYLCASSGGLLYNEQFFGPGTRLTVL.

CDR3 sequence reads: CASSQDLIDSSYEQYF. The CDR3 DNA follows: TGTGCCAGCAGCCAAGATCTTATCGACAGCTCCTACGAGCAGTACTTC. The genes are TRBV4-2 and TRBJ2-7, with D possibly TRBD1 on 5 matching bases. The CDR3 is 16 amino acids. Germline values: CDR1 LGHNA, CDR2 YNFKEQ. V was shortened by 0 bases and J by 0 bases, with 12 bases between the two germline ends.

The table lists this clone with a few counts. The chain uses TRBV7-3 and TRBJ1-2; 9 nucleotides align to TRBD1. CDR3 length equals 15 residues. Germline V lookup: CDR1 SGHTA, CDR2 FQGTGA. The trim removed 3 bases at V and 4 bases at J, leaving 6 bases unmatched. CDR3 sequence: CASSFRTGAFYGYTF. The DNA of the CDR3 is TGTGCCAGCAGCTTCCGGACAGGGGCCTTCTATGGCTACACCTTC.

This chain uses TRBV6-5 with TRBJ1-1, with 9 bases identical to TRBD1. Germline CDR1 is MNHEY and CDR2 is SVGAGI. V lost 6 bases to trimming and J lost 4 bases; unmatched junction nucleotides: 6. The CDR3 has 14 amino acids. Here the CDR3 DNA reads TGTGCCAGCAGGGGACAGGGCGGCTTCACTGAAGCTTTCTTT. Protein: CASRGQGGFTEAFF.

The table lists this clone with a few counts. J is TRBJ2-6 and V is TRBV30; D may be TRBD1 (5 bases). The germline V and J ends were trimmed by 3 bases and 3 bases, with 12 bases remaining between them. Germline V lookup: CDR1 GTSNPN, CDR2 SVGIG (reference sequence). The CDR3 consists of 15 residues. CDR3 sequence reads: CAWSTDSLGANVLTF. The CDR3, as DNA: TGTGCCTGGAGCACCGACAGCCTTGGGGCCAACGTCCTGACTTTC.

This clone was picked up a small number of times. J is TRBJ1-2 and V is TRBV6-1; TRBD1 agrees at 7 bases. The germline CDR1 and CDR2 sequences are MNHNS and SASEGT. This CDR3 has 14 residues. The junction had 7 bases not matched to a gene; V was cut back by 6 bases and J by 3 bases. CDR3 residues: CASRKTGLDYGYTF. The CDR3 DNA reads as TGTGCCAGCAGAAAGACAGGGTTGGACTATGGCTACACCTTC.

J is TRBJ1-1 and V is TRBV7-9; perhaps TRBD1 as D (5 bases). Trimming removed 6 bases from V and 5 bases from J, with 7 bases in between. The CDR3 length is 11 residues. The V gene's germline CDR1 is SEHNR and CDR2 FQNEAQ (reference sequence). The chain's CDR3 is CASRGVTEAFF. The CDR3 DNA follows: TGTGCCAGCAGGGGGGTGACTGAAGCTTTCTTT.

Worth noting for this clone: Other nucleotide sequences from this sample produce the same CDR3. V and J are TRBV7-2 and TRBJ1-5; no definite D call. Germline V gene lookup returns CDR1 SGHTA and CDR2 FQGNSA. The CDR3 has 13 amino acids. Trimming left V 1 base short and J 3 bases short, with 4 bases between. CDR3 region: CASSLGVNQPQHF. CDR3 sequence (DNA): TGTGCCAGCAGCTTAGGGGTCAATCAGCCCCAGCATTTT.

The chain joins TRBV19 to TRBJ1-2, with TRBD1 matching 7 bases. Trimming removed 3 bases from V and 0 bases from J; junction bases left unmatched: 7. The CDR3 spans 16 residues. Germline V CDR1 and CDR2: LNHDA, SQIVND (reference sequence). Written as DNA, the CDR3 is TGTGCCAGTAGTATTCAAGTGGGGACAGCTAACTATGGCTACACCTTC. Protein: CASSIQVGTANYGYTF. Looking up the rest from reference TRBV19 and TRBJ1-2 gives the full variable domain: DGGITQSPKYLFRKEGQNVTLSCEQNLNHDAMYWYRQDPGQGLRLIYYSQIVNDFQKGDIAEGYSVSREKKESFPLTVTSAQKNPTAFYLCASSIQVGTANYGYTFGSGTRLTVV.

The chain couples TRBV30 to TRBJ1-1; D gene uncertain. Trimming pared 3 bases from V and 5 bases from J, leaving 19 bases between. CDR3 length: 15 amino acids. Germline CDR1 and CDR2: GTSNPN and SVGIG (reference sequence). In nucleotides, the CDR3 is TGTGCCTGGAGACCCCCGCAGGTCGGTTTTACTGAAGCTTTCTTT. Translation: CAWRPPQVGFTEAFF.